The 4 T cell receptor beta chains reported below all come from one sample, sequenced in a study of blood T cell repertoires in COVID-19. Profiling relied on immunoSEQ multiplex PCR, and the TCRdb table lists in-frame clones only, not all of them. Counted here are around 140,000 clones, around 81% occurring once; the ten biggest clones make up about 7.5%. The source material was peripheral blood. Receptors were obtained from a human donor in a cohort sampled during active COVID-19.

The CDR3 sequence is CASSFLDGETQYF. The DNA of the CDR3 is TGCGCCAGCAGCTTCCTAGACGGGGAGACCCAGTACTTC. The V and J genes are TRBV5-1 and TRBJ2-5; unclear D gene. V was shortened by 2 bases and J by 5 bases, with 10 bases between the two germline ends. Germline lookup yields CDR1 SGHRS and CDR2 YFSETQ. CDR3 size: 13 residues.

The chain links TRBV6-2 or TRBV6-3 to TRBJ2-7, with 7 bases matching TRBD2. Germline CDR1 is MNHEY and CDR2 is SVGEGT. V was clipped by 8 bases and J by 1 base; unmatched bases: 11. There are 15 residues in the CDR3. The CDR3 reads CASCSSTSASYEQYF. CDR3 bases: TGTGCCAGCTGTTCCTCTACTAGCGCTTCCTACGAGCAGTACTTC.

This clone was detected only a few times. The chain links TRBV9 to TRBJ1-4; possibly TRBD1 for D (6 bases). With 1 base removed from V and 7 bases from J, the gap between germline ends came to 11 bases. Germline values: CDR1 SGDLS, CDR2 YYNGEE. The CDR3 sequence is 14 residues long. Here the CDR3 DNA reads TGTGCCAGCAGCGTAATGGACAGAGGTGAAAAACTGTTTTTT. Translated: CASSVMDRGEKLFF.

There are a few counts of this clone. This rearrangement joins TRBV5-1 to TRBJ1-1; D unresolved. V lost 2 bases, J lost 0 bases, and 8 bases lay in between. This CDR3 has 14 residues. Per the germline V gene, CDR1 is SGHRS and CDR2 is YFSETQ. The CDR3 loop reads CASSFDQVNTEAFF. CDR3 sequence (DNA): TGCGCCAGCAGCTTCGATCAGGTGAACACTGAAGCTTTCTTT.